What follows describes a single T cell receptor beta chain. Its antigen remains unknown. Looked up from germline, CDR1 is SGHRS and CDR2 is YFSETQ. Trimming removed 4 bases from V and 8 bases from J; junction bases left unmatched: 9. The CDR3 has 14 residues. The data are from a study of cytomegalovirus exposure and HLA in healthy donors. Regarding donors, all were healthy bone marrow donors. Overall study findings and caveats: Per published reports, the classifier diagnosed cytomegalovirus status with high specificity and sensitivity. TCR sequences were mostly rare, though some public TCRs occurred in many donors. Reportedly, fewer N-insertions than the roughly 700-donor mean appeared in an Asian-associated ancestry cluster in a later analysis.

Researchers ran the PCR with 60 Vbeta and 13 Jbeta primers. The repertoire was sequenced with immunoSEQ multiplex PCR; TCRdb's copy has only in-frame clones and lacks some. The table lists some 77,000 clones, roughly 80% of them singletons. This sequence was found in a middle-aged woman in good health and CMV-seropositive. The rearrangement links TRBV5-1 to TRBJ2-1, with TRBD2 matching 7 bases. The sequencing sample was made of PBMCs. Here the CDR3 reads CASSGREFVDEQFF. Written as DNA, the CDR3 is TGCGCCAGCAGCGGGCGGGAGTTCGTCGATGAGCAGTTCTTC.